A selection of T cell receptor beta chains follows, all from one sample in a study of blood T cell repertoires in COVID-19. Data came from immunoSEQ multiplex PCR; TCRdb stores just in-frame clones and leaves some out. The table lists about 190,000 clones, less than 85% of them singletons. Sample: peripheral blood. Every receptor here comes from a woman in her fifties or sixties with acute or convalescent COVID-19. The conserved cysteine and the conserved F or W are not part of the CDR3 here. The order of the fields is V gene, J gene, CDR3 protein.

V: TRBV28; J: TRBJ1-5; CDR3: ASSLSWTGQSDQPQH
V: TRBV7-2; J: TRBJ1-2; CDR3: ASSLAWSGGGARGYT
V: TRBV18; J: TRBJ2-1; CDR3: ASSPSSGTSRNEQF
V: TRBV27; J: TRBJ2-7; CDR3: ASRGSGQGTYEQY
V: TRBV7-8; J: TRBJ2-1; CDR3: ASSFLTGGSHNEQF
V: TRBV6-5; J: TRBJ2-7; CDR3: ASSYGRGPIYEQY
V: TRBV19; J: TRBJ1-1; CDR3: ASSIGGRNTEAF
V: TRBV6-5; J: TRBJ1-1; CDR3: ASTLHRNTEAF
V: TRBV28; J: TRBJ1-5; CDR3: ASRTTGSQPQH
V: TRBV25-1; J: TRBJ1-4; CDR3: ASSERSQGEKLF
V: TRBV7-8; J: TRBJ1-2; CDR3: ASSLDKGRGYT
V: TRBV6-2/TRBV6-3; J: TRBJ1-2; CDR3: ASSYGGFEDT
V: TRBV12-3/TRBV12-4; J: TRBJ1-2; CDR3: ASSTYRDDGYT
V: TRBV6-1; J: TRBJ1-3; CDR3: ASSEGRVGNTIY
V: TRBV28; J: TRBJ1-2; CDR3: ATGTGGYGYT
V: TRBV6-5; J: TRBJ1-6; CDR3: ASSYREGALH
V: TRBV27; J: TRBJ2-7; CDR3: ASSSTDYEQY
V: TRBV28; J: TRBJ2-1; CDR3: ASSILAETNNEQF
V: TRBV18; J: TRBJ1-3; CDR3: ASSPPGQVSGNTIY
V: TRBV5-4; J: TRBJ2-3; CDR3: ASSLTDTQY
V: TRBV19; J: TRBJ2-7; CDR3: ASSKGTSGGQKNEQY
V: TRBV5-1; J: TRBJ2-7; CDR3: ASSSRQGSFDEQY
V: TRBV30; J: TRBJ1-2; CDR3: AWSASSIQGGYT
V: TRBV10-1; J: TRBJ2-3; CDR3: ASSPSGRSTDTQY